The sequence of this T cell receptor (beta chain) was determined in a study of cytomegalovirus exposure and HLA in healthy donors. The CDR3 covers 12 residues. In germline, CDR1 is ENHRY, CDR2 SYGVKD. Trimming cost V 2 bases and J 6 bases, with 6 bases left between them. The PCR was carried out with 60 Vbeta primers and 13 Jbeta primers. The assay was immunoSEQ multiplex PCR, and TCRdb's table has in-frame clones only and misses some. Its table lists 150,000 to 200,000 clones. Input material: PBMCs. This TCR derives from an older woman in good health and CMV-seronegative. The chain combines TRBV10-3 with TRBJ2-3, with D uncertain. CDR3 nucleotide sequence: TGTGCCATCAGTGAGCACGGGGATACGCAGTATTTT. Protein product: CAISEHGDTQYF.